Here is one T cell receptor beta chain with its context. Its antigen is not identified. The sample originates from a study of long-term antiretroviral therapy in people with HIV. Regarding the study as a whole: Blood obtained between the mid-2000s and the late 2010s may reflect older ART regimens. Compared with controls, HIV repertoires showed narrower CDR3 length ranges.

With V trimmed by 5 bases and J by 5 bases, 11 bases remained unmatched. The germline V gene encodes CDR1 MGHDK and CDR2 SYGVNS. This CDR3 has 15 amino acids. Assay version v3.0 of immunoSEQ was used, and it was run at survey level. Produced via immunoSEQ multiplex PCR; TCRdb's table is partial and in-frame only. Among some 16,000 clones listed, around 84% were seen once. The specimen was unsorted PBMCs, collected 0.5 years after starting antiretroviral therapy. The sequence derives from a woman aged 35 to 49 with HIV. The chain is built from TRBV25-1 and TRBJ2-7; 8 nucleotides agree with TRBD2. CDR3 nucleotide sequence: TGTGCCAGCAGTCATTTGGGGACTAGTCAAAACGAGCAGTACTTC. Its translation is CASSHLGTSQNEQYF.